The clone carrying this T cell receptor beta chain was picked up many times. The antigen is not known. These data originate in a study of regulatory T cells in long-lasting Graves disease. V shed 2 bases and J 2 bases; nucleotides not matched to a gene: 5. The CDR3 has 15 amino acids. The germline CDR1 and CDR2 sequences are SGDLS and YYNGEE. Indicated time point: newly diagnosed GD, antithyroid drugs for less than 3 months. PBMC-derived RNA was used for the TCR library. Researchers made TCR beta libraries by using iRepertoire HTBI primers and running Arm-PCR on CDR3 regions. TCRdb reprocessed the multiplex PCR reads with MiXCR, giving one entry per CDR3 protein. Of about 320,000 distinct CDR3 sequences in the sample, over 15% were seen once. Points from the study as a whole: New patients shared 950 to 1,000 public clonotypes, fewer than the roughly 2,600 shared by persistent patients. The researchers studied only peripheral blood, not thyroid tissue. Gene preferences differed: TRBV28, TRBJ1-2, TRBJ2-5 in persistent cases.

The TCR originated in a female donor with Graves disease. J is TRBJ2-3 and V is TRBV9; 7 bases fit TRBD2. Specimen: peripheral blood mononuclear cells (PBMCs), collected at new diagnosis, from a patient treated with antithyroid drugs. CDR3 nucleotide sequence: TGTGCCAGCAGCGTCACCGGGACTACCACAGATACGCAGTATTTT. It is translated as CASSVTGTTTDTQYF.